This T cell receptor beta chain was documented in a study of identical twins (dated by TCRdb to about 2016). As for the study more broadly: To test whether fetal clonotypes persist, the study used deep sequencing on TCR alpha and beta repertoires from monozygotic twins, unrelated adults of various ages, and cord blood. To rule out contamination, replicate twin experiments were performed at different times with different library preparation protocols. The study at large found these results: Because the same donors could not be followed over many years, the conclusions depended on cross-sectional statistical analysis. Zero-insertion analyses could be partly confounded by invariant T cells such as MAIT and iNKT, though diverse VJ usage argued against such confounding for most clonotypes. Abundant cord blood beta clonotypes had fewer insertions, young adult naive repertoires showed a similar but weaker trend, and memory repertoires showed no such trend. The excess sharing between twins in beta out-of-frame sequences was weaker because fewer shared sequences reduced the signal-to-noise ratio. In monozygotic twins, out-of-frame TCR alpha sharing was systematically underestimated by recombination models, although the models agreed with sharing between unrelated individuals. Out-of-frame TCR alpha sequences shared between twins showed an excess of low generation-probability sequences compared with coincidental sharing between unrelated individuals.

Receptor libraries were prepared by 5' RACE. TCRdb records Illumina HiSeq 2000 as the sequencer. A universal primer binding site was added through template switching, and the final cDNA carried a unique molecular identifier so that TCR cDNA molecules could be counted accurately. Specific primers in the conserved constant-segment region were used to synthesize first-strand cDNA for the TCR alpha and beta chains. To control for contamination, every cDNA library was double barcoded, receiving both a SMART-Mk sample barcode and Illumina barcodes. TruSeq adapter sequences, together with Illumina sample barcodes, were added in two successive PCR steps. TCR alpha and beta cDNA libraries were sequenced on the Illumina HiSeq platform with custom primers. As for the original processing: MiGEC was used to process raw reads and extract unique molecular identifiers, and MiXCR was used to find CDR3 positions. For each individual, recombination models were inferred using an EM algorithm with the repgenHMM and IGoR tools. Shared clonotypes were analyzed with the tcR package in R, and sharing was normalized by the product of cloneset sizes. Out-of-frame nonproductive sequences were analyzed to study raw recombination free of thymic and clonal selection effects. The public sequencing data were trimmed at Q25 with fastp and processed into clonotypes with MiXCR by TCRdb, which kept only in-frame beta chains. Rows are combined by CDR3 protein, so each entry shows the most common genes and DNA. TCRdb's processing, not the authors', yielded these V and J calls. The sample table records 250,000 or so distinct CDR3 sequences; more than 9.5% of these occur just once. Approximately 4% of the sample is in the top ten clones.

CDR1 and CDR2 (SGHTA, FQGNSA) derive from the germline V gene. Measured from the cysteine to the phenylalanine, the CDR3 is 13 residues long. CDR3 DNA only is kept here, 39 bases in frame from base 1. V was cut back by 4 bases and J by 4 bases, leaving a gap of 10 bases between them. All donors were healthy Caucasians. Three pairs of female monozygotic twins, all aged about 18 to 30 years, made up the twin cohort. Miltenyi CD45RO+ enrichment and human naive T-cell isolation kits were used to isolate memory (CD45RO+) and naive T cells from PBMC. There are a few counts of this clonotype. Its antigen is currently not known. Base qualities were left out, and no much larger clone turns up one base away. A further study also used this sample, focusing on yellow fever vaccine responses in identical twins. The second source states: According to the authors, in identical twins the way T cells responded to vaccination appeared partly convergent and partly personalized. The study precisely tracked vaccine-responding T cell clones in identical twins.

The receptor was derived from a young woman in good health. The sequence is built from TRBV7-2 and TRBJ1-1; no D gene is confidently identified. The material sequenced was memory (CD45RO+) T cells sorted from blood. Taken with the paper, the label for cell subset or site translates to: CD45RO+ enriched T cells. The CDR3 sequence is CASSSPPLTEAFF. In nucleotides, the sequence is TGTGCCAGCAGCTCCCCTCCCCTCACTGAAGCTTTCTTT.